The present T cell receptor beta chain was sequenced within a study of T cell responses to AZD1222 COVID-19 vaccine. Findings and limits, study-wide: Repertoires in all cases were sampled only once the peak T cell response had passed. Just a handful of AZD1222 recipients were seropositive at baseline. Clonal diversity was possibly underestimated; the donors were predominantly white British and more often female.

This clone was found once. Its specificity is not known. TCRdb's table, derived via immunoSEQ multiplex PCR, lists solely in-frame clones and lacks some. The data contain some 98,000 clones, more than 70% of them seen just once; the ten biggest clones take up roughly 15%. The clonotype originates from an adult in good health. The specimen was peripheral blood, collected on day 0 of AZD1222 vaccination.

The CDR3 DNA reads as TGTGCCAGCAGCTTAGATGACAGCACCTATGGCTACACCTTC. Translating it yields CASSLDDSTYGYTF. The V and J genes are TRBV7-8 and TRBJ1-2; possible D gene TRBD1, 5 bases. The CDR3 length is 14 residues. Deletions cut 1 base from V and 4 bases from J, with 10 bases between. Per germline, CDR1 SGHVS and CDR2 FQNEAQ.